This entry lists 7 T cell receptor beta chains sequenced from one sample in a study of blood T cell repertoires in COVID-19. Libraries were prepared by immunoSEQ multiplex PCR; TCRdb keeps only in-frame clonotypes and omits some of them. Of more than 200,000 clones listed, about 88% are singletons. Sequencing was carried out using peripheral blood. These receptor sequences come from a woman aged 40 to 55 who had recovered from COVID-19.

In its sample, this clone was seen once. This chain connects TRBV28 to TRBJ1-2; no clear D gene. From germline, CDR1 is MDHEN and CDR2 SYDVKM. The CDR3 covers 13 residues. V lost 2 bases and J lost 1, with 5 bases in between. CDR3 in amino acids: CASSLKLNYGYTF. The CDR3 DNA sequence: TGTGCCAGCAGTTTAAAACTTAACTATGGCTACACCTTC.

This chain connects TRBV7-9 to TRBJ2-4, with D possibly being TRBD2 (5 bases). The CDR3 runs to 16 residues. CDR1 and CDR2 from the germline V gene are SEHNR and FQNEAQ (reference sequence). Between the trimmed V and J ends, which lost 4 bases and 0 bases, there was a span of 13 bases. The CDR3 coding sequence is TGTGCCAGCAGCTCCCCGTCGACTATAGCCAAAAACATTCAGTACTTC. Translating it yields CASSSPSTIAKNIQYF.

This clone was observed a single time. The DNA of the CDR3 is TGTGCCAGCAGCCCCGACATTTCTGGGGCCAACGTCCTGACTTTC. This encodes CASSPDISGANVLTF. The genes are TRBV3-1 (or the pseudogene TRBV3-2) and TRBJ2-6, with D hard to call. The length of the CDR3 is 15 residues. V gave up 4 bases and J gave up 1 base, with 8 bases separating them. Germline-derived CDR1 and CDR2 are LGHDT and YNNKEL (reference sequence).

The chain joins TRBV11-2 to TRBJ2-5; D possibly corresponds to TRBD2 (5 bases). This CDR3 comprises 13 residues. V lost 0 bases to trimming and J lost 5 bases, with 7 bases between them. Germline CDR1 is SGHAT and CDR2 is FQNNGV. The CDR3 spells CASSLETTETQYF. For the CDR3, the DNA is TGTGCCAGCAGCTTAGAGACTACGGAGACCCAGTACTTC.

This chain joins TRBV29-1 and TRBJ1-1; 7 nucleotides match TRBD1. Germline CDR1 reads SQVTM; CDR2 reads ANQGSEA. The CDR3 is 17 residues long. Losses at the gene ends were 5 bases for V and 0 bases for J; bases not matched to a gene: 15. The chain's CDR3 is CSVSQLPSGTVNTEAFF. The CDR3 DNA is TGCAGCGTTAGTCAACTTCCCTCTGGGACAGTGAACACTGAAGCTTTCTTT.

The chain recombines TRBV19 with TRBJ1-2; D remains ambiguous. The germline V gene encodes CDR1 LNHDA and CDR2 SQIVND (reference sequence). The CDR3 is 15 residues long. Trimming took off 6 bases at V and 3 bases at J, with 17 bases between the two ends. The CDR3 protein is CASRRVGKMDYGYTF. CDR3 in DNA: TGTGCCAGTAGGCGGGTAGGGAAAATGGACTATGGCTACACCTTC. Filled out from reference TRBV19 and TRBJ1-2, the complete variable domain reads DGGITQSPKYLFRKEGQNVTLSCEQNLNHDAMYWYRQDPGQGLRLIYYSQIVNDFQKGDIAEGYSVSREKKESFPLTVTSAQKNPTAFYLCASRRVGKMDYGYTFGSGTRLTVV.

This chain links TRBV9 with TRBJ1-5; D is ambiguous. Germline V gives CDR1 SGDLS, CDR2 YYNGEE. V dropped 0 bases and J dropped 1 base, with 11 bases sitting between them. The CDR3 has 16 residues. This chain's CDR3 is CASSVDGRKSNQPQHF. The CDR3 DNA follows: TGTGCCAGCAGCGTAGACGGCAGGAAGAGCAATCAGCCCCAGCATTTT.